This paragraph reports one TCR beta chain. The target antigen is unknown. Other nucleotide sequences in the sample specify the same CDR3. The sample comes from a study of shared clonotypes between healthy human individuals. Points from the study as a whole: Depth was large, yet rarefaction showed that sorted-subset sequencing was incomplete.

There are 14 residues in the CDR3. Germline assignment: CDR1 SGHTA and CDR2 FQGTGA. Trimming cost V 5 bases and J 0 bases, with 8 bases left between them. Libraries were prepared by immunoSEQ multiplex PCR; TCRdb keeps only in-frame clonotypes and omits some of them. The repertoire includes approximately 2.1 million clones, approximately 93% of them detected once, and approximately 0.4% sits in the top ten. This chain uses TRBV7-3 with TRBJ2-1, with D possibly being TRBD1 or TRBD2 (5 bases each). The receptor was isolated from a man between 18 and 29 years old in good health. Some clones in this sample may be carry-over from other donors' samples. Input material: naive CD4+ T cells from PBMCs. Subset of the sample: CD45RA+ positively selected. CDR3 sequence (DNA): TGTGCCAGCAGCCCAGGGAGCTCCTACAATGAGCAGTTCTTC. This encodes CASSPGSSYNEQFF.